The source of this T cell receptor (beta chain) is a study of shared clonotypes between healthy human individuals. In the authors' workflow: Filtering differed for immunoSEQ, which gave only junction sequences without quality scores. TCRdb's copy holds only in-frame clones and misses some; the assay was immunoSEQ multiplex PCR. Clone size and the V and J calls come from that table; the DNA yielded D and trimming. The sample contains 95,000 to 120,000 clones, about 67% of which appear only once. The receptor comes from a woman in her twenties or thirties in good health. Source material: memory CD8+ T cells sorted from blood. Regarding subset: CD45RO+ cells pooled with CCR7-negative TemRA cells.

The CDR3 spells CASSSYRKISNQPQHF. The CDR3 DNA follows: TGTGCCAGCAGTTCCTACAGGAAAATTAGCAATCAGCCCCAGCATTTT. This chain joins TRBV28 and TRBJ1-5; weak D call: TRBD1 (5 bases). This CDR3 comprises 16 residues. V gave up 4 bases and J gave up 0 bases, with 13 bases separating them. Germline loops: CDR1 MDHEN, CDR2 SYDVKM.